The 13 T cell receptor beta chains reported below all come from one sample, sequenced in a study of shared clonotypes between healthy human individuals. TCRdb keeps only in-frame clones here, not all; method: immunoSEQ multiplex PCR. The repertoire holds under 150,000 clones, with about 70% as singletons. Sequencing was performed on memory CD8+ T cells sorted from blood. Subset meaning: CD45RO+ cells pooled with CCR7-negative TemRA cells. Every receptor here comes from a woman aged 30 to 39 in good health.

This CDR3 is CASSPMVAGSYEQYF. The CDR3, as DNA: TGTGCCAGCAGTCCAATGGTAGCGGGATCCTACGAGCAGTACTTC. The rearrangement links TRBV27 to TRBJ2-7, with 8 bases lining up with TRBD2. Trimming removed 5 bases from V and 1 base from J; junction bases left unmatched: 7. CDR1 and CDR2 from the germline V gene are MNHEY and SMNVEV (reference sequence). The CDR3 covers 15 residues.

J is TRBJ2-7 and V is TRBV10-2; D is uncertain. CDR3 length: 12 residues. V was clipped by 10 bases and J by 1 base, with 11 bases between them. The germline V gene has CDR1 WSHSY and CDR2 SAAADI. The CDR3 protein is CATGVGSYEQYF. In nucleotides, the CDR3 is TGCGCCACAGGCGTGGGTTCCTACGAGCAGTACTTC.

The chain is built from TRBV21-1 and TRBJ2-7. TRBV21-1 is designated a pseudogene. The CDR3 is made up of 15 amino acids. The CDR3 region has the DNA TGTGCCAGCAGCGGCCGTTTACACGTGTTAGACGAGCAGTACTTC. Amino acid sequence: CASSGRLHVLDEQYF.

The gene calls are TRBV11-2 and TRBJ2-7; D gene unclear. Germline CDR1 SGHAT, CDR2 FQNNGV. V gave up 6 bases and J gave up 6 bases, with 15 bases separating them. The CDR3 covers 13 residues. The CDR3 DNA reads as TGTGCCAGCAGTACTCCCGATGGGATCGAGCAGTACTTC. It specifies CASSTPDGIEQYF.

The chain links TRBV25-1 to TRBJ2-1; TRBD2 matches 9 bases. Per the germline V gene, CDR1 is MGHDK and CDR2 is SYGVNS. CDR3 length: 16 amino acids. Unmatched junction bases numbered 7, after V lost 1 base and J lost 6 bases. The CDR3 is CASSEWLAGATNEQFF. CDR3 sequence (DNA): TGTGCCAGCAGTGAATGGTTAGCGGGAGCAACCAATGAGCAGTTCTTC.

This chain uses TRBV7-2 with TRBJ1-1, with D possibly being TRBD1 (6 bases). The V end lost 6 bases, the J end lost 0 bases, and 8 bases lay between the germline ends. Germline V gene sequence: CDR1 SGHTA, CDR2 FQGNSA. The CDR3 consists of 13 residues. The chain's CDR3 is CASRAGVNTEAFF. The CDR3 coding sequence is TGTGCCAGCAGGGCAGGGGTGAACACTGAAGCTTTCTTT.

V usage is TRBV6-5 and J usage is TRBJ1-1; the D gene is possibly TRBD1 (6 bases). The CDR3 length is 12 residues. Germline V gene data show CDR1 as MNHEY and CDR2 as SVGAGI. V shed 5 bases and J shed 4 bases, with 8 bases lying between them. The CDR3 DNA is TGTGCCAGCAGTCCACAGGGCACTGAAGCTTTCTTT. Amino acids: CASSPQGTEAFF.

The chain uses TRBV6-6 and TRBJ1-5; D not certain. Germline assignment: CDR1 MNHNY and CDR2 SVGAGI (reference sequence). The CDR3 runs 14 residues. V shed 6 bases and J shed 4 bases, with 13 bases lying between them. This CDR3 reads CASSPGRVNQPQHF. The CDR3 DNA reads TGTGCCAGCAGCCCCGGACGGGTTAATCAGCCCCAGCATTTT.

This chain joins TRBV10-3 and TRBJ2-7; the D is unclear. This CDR3 spans 13 amino acids. Trimming cost V 6 bases and J 0 bases, with 9 bases left between them. In germline, CDR1 is ENHRY, CDR2 SYGVKD. CDR3 residues: CAISLMDSYEQYF. CDR3 coding DNA: TGTGCCATCAGCTTAATGGACTCCTACGAGCAGTACTTC.

The chain is built from TRBV7-2 and TRBJ1-5; the D is unclear. The ends were cut back, 5 bases at V and 7 bases at J, with 12 bases in the middle. The CDR3 contains 13 residues. The V gene's germline CDR1 is SGHTA and CDR2 FQGNSA. The CDR3 spells CASSAGPRQPQHF. DNA of the CDR3: TGTGCCAGCAGCGCGGGCCCAAGACAGCCCCAGCATTTT.

The chain employs TRBV9 and TRBJ2-1, with D perhaps TRBD1 (5 bases). This CDR3 contains 16 residues. V was cut by 4 bases and J by 1 base, with 15 bases left in between. Looked up from germline, CDR1 is SGDLS and CDR2 is YYNGEE. The CDR3 loop is CASSQEVSGSYNEQFF. In DNA, the CDR3 is TGTGCCAGCAGCCAAGAAGTATCAGGGTCCTACAATGAGCAGTTCTTC.

The CDR3 nucleotides are TGTGCCATCAGGCTGGACAGCCAAGAGACCCAGTACTTC. Translated: CAIRLDSQETQYF. The gene calls are TRBV10-3 and TRBJ2-5; maybe TRBD1 (6 bases). V lost 6 bases to trimming and J lost 1 base, with 9 bases between them. The CDR3 runs to 13 residues. Germline CDR1 reads ENHRY; CDR2 reads SYGVKD.

The chain has TRBV5-1 and TRBJ2-3, with 7 bases identical to TRBD2. The CDR3 totals 16 residues. J gave up 2 bases and V 0 bases, and 6 bases lay outside the gene matches. The germline V gene has CDR1 SGHRS and CDR2 YFSETQ. The CDR3 sequence: CASSLGTSVVTDTQYF. The CDR3 coding sequence is TGCGCCAGCAGCTTGGGTACTAGCGTCGTCACAGATACGCAGTATTTT.